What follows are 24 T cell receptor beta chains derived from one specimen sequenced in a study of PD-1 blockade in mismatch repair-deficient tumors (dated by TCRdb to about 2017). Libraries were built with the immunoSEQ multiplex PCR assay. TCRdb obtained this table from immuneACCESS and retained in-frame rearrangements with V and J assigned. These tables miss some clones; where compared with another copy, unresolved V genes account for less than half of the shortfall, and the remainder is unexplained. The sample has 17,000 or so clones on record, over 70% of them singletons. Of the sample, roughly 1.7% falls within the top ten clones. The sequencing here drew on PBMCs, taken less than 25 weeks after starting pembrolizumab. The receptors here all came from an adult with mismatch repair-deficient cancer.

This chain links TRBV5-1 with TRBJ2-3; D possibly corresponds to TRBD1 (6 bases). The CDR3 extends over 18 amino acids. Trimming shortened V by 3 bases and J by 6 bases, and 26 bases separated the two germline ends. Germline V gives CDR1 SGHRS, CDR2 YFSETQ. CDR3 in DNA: TGCGCCAGCAGCTCTAACTTGACTCCACTTGTGCAGGGGGATACGCAGTATTTT. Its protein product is CASSSNLTPLVQGDTQYF.

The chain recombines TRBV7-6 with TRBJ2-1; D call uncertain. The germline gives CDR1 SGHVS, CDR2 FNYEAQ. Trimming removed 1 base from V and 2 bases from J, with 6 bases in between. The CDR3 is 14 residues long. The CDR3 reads CASSLVGAYNEQFF. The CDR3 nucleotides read TGTGCCAGCAGCTTAGTGGGCGCCTACAATGAGCAGTTCTTC.

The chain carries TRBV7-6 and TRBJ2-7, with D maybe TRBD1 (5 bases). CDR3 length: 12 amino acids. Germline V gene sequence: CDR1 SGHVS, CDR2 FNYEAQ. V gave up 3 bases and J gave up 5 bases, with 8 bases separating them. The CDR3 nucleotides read TGTGCCAGCAGCTTCTCAGGGCACGAGCAGTACTTC. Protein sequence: CASSFSGHEQYF.

CDR3 DNA: TGTGCCAGCTCACCCGCGGGACTAGCAACCCACGAGCAGTACTTC. Residues: CASSPAGLATHEQYF. The chain combines TRBV18 with TRBJ2-7, with 9 bases aligning to TRBD2. The CDR3 loop spans 15 amino acids. Per the germline V gene, CDR1 is KGHSH and CDR2 is LQKENI. V was clipped by 3 bases and J by 5 bases; unmatched bases: 8.

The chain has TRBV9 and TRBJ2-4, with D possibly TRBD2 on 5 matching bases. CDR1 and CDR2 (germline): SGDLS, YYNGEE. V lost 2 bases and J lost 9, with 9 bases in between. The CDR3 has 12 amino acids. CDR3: CASSVYGGIQYF. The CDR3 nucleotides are TGTGCCAGCAGCGTCTACGGAGGCATTCAGTACTTC.

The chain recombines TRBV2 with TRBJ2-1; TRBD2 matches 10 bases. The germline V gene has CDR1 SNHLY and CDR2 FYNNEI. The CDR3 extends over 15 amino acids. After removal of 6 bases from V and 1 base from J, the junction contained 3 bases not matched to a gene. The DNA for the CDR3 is TGTGCCAGCAGCGTAGCGGGAGGATCCTACAATGAGCAGTTCTTC. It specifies CASSVAGGSYNEQFF.

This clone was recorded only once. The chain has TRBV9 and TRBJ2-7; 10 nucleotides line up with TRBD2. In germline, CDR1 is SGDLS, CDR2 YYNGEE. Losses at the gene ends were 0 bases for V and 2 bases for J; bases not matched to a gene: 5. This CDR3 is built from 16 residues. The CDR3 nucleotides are TGTGCCAGCAGCGTAGTCCCCCTAGCGGGAGCCTACGAGCAGTACTTC. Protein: CASSVVPLAGAYEQYF.

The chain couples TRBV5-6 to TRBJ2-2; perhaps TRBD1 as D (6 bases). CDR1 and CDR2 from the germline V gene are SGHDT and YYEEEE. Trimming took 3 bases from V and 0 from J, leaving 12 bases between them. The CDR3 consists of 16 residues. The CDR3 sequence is CASSWLDRPNTGELFF. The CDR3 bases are TGTGCCAGCAGCTGGCTGGACAGACCGAACACCGGGGAGCTGTTTTTT. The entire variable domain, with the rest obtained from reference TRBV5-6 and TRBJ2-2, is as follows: DAGVTQSPTHLIKTRGQQVTLRCSPKSGHDTVSWYQQALGQGPQFIFQYYEEEERQRGNFPDRFSGHQFPNYSSELNVNALLLGDSALYLCASSWLDRPNTGELFFGEGSRLTVL.

CDR3 residues: CASSPGQENYGYTF. In DNA form, the CDR3 reads TGTGCCAGCAGCCCCGGACAGGAAAACTATGGCTACACCTTC. The genes are TRBV7-2 and TRBJ1-2; 7 nucleotides agree with TRBD1. The CDR3 totals 14 residues. After removal of 5 bases from V and 2 bases from J, the junction contained 5 bases not matched to a gene. Looked up from germline, CDR1 is SGHTA and CDR2 is FQGNSA.

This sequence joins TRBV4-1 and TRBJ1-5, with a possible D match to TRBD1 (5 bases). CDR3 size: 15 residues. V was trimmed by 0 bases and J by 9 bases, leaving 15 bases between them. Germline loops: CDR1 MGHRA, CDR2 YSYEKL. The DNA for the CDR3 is TGCGCCAGCAGCCAAGAGGGGCAGGGTTTGTGGCCCCAGCATTTT. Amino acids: CASSQEGQGLWPQHF.

The CDR3 sequence: CASSEGTSGRAWETQYF. CDR3 nucleotides: TGTGCCAGCAGTGAGGGTACTAGCGGGAGAGCGTGGGAGACCCAGTACTTC. The chain employs TRBV2 and TRBJ2-5; 11 nucleotides agree with TRBD2. This CDR3 is 17 amino acids long. J gave up 5 bases and V 3 bases, and 11 bases lay outside the gene matches. Germline assignment: CDR1 SNHLY and CDR2 FYNNEI. The full variable domain, rest sourced from reference TRBV2 and TRBJ2-5, is EPEVTQTPSHQVTQMGQEVILRCVPISNHLYFYWYRQILGQKVEFLVSFYNNEISEKSEIFDDQFSVERPDGSNFTLKIRSTKLEDSAMYFCASSEGTSGRAWETQYFGPGTRLLVL.

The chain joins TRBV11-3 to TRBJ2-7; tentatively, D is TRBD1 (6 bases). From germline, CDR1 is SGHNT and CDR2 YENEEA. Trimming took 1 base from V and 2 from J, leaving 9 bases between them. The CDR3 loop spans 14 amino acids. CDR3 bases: TGTGCCAGCAGCTTAGGGACAGTAACCTACGAGCAGTACTTC. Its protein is CASSLGTVTYEQYF.

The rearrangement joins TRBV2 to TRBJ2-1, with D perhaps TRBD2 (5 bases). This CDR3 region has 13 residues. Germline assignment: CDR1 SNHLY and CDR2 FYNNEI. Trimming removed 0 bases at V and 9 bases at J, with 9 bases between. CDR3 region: CASSEAGVGEQFF. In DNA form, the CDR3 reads TGTGCCAGCAGTGAAGCGGGAGTCGGTGAGCAGTTCTTC.

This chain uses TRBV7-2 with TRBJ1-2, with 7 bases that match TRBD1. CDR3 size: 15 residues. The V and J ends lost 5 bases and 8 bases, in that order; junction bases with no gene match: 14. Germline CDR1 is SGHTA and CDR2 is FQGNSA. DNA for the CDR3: TGTGCCAGCAGCCTACCGGGACAGTCGCGGGAAGGCTACACCTTC. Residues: CASSLPGQSREGYTF. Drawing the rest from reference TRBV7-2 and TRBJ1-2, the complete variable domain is GAGVSQSPSNKVTEKGKDVELRCDPISGHTALYWYRQSLGQGLEFLIYFQGNSAPDKSGLPSDRFSAERTGGSVSTLTIQRTQQEDSAVYLCASSLPGQSREGYTFGSGTRLTVV.

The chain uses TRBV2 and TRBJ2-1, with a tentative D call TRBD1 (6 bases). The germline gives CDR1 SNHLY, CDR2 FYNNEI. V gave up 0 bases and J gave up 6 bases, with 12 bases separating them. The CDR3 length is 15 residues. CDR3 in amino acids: CASSEALRQANEQFF. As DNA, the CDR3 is TGTGCCAGCAGTGAAGCGCTTCGACAGGCCAATGAGCAGTTCTTC.

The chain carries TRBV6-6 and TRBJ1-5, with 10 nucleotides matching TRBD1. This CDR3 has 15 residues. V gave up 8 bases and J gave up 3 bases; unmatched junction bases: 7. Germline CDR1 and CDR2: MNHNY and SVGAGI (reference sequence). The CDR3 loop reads CASCRGTGDNQPQHF. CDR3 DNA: TGTGCCAGCTGCCGAGGGACAGGGGACAATCAGCCCCAGCATTTT.

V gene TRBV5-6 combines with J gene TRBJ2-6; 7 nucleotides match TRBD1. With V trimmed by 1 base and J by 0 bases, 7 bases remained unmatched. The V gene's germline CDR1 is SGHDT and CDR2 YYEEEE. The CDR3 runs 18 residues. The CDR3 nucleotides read TGTGCCAGCAGCTTGCGGTCGACAGGGAGCTCTGGGGCCAACGTCCTGACTTTC. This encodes CASSLRSTGSSGANVLTF.

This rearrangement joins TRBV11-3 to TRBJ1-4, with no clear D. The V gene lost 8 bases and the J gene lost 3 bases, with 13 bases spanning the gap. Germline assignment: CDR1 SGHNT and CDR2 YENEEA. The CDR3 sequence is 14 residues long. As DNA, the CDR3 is TGTGCCAGCGGCCTCGGGTTGCCTAATGAAAAACTGTTTTTT. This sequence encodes CASGLGLPNEKLFF.

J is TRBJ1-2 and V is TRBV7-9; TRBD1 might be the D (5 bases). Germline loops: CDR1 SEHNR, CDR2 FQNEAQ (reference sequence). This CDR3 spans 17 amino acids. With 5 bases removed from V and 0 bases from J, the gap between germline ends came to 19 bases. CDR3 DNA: TGTGCCAGCAGCACCCCGATTGGGGGGACGACTAACTATGGCTACACCTTC. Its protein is CASSTPIGGTTNYGYTF.

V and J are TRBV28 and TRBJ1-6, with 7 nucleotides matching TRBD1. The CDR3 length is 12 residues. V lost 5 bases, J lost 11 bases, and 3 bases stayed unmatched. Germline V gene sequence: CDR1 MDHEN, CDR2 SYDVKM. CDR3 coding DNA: TGTGCCAGCAGTGGGGGACAGACACCCCTCCACTTT. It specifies CASSGGQTPLHF.

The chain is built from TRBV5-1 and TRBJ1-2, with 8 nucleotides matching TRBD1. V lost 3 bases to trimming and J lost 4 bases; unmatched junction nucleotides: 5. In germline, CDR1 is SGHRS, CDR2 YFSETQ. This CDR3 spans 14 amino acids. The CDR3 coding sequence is TGCGCCAGCAGCTCGGGACAGGCAGGCTATGGCTACACCTTC. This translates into CASSSGQAGYGYTF. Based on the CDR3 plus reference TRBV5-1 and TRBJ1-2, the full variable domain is KAGVTQTPRYLIKTRGQQVTLSCSPISGHRSVSWYQQTPGQGLQFLFEYFSETQRNKGNFPGRFSGRQFSNSRSEMNVSTLELGDSALYLCASSSGQAGYGYTFGSGTRLTVV.

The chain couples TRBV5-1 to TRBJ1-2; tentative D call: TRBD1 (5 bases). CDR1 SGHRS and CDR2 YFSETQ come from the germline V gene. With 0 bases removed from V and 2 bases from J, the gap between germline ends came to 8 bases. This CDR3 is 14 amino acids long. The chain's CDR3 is CASSLGQPNYGYTF. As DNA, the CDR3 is TGCGCCAGCAGCTTGGGACAGCCCAACTATGGCTACACCTTC.

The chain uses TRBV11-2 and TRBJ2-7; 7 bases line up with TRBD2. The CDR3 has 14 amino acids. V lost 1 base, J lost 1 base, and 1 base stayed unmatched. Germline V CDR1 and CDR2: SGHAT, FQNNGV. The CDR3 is CASSLGGGSYEQYF. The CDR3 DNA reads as TGTGCCAGCAGCTTAGGGGGGGGTTCCTACGAGCAGTACTTC.

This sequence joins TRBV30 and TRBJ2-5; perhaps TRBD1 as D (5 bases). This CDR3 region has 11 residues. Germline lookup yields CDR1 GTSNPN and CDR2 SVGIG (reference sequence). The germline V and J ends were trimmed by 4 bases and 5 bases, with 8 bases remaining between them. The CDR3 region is CAWTPGETQYF. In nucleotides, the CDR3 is TGTGCCTGGACCCCAGGGGAGACCCAGTACTTC.